The 9 T cell receptor beta chains listed next were all sequenced from one sample in a study of blood T cell repertoires in COVID-19. The repertoire was sequenced with immunoSEQ multiplex PCR; TCRdb's copy has only in-frame clones and lacks some. The data show 350,000 or so clones, around 83% seen once. Material: peripheral blood. The receptors originated from a man aged 30-40 years with active or convalescent COVID-19.

CDR3: CATSEPYRGNTQYF. CDR3 bases: TGTGCCACCAGTGAACCCTACAGGGGTAATACGCAGTATTTT. The chain uses TRBV24-1 and TRBJ2-3; 7 bases match TRBD1. Looked up from germline, CDR1 is KGHDR and CDR2 is SFDVKD. Trimming cost V 4 bases and J 7 bases; bases outside gene matches: 7. This CDR3 comprises 14 residues.

This clone showed up just once. The rearrangement links TRBV28 to TRBJ2-7; tentative D call: TRBD1 (5 bases). CDR1 is MDHEN and CDR2 is SYDVKM in the germline V gene. The length of the CDR3 is 14 residues. The V end lost 5 bases, the J end lost 0 bases, and 11 bases lay between the germline ends. The CDR3 region has the DNA TGTGCCAGCAGTGCCAAAAGGGGCTCCTACGAGCAGTACTTC. Amino acid sequence: CASSAKRGSYEQYF.

This chain connects TRBV19 to TRBJ1-4, with 10 bases matching TRBD1. V shed 8 bases, J shed 7 bases, and the junction held 7 bases outside the gene matches. Germline values: CDR1 LNHDA, CDR2 SQIVND (reference sequence). The CDR3 sequence is 14 residues long. The CDR3 here is CASSRQGASEKLFF. The CDR3 bases are TGTGCCAGTTCCAGACAGGGGGCAAGTGAAAAACTGTTTTTT.

The chain has TRBV18 and TRBJ2-4, with 9 bases matching TRBD2. V lost 6 bases to trimming and J lost 4 bases; unmatched junction nucleotides: 19. Germline V lookup: CDR1 KGHSH, CDR2 LQKENI. The CDR3 sequence is 19 residues long. This chain's CDR3 is CASSKTAISAGGMKNIQYF. The CDR3 nucleotides read TGTGCCAGCTCTAAGACAGCCATCTCAGCGGGAGGAATGAAAAACATTCAGTACTTC.

The V call is TRBV28, the J call TRBJ1-5; D is uncertain. V shed 3 bases and J shed 1 base, with 4 bases lying between them. Germline V gene lookup returns CDR1 MDHEN and CDR2 SYDVKM. The CDR3 has 13 amino acids. In nucleotides, the CDR3 is TGTGCCAGCAGTTTTCCAAGCAATCAGCCCCAGCATTTT. Its translation: CASSFPSNQPQHF.

This sequence joins TRBV3-1 (or the pseudogene TRBV3-2) and TRBJ2-7; 11 positions agree with TRBD2. V shed 0 bases, J shed 6 bases, and the junction held 7 bases outside the gene matches. The germline V gene encodes CDR1 LGHDT and CDR2 YNNKEL (reference sequence). This CDR3 contains 16 residues. CDR3 sequence (DNA): TGTGCCAGCAGCCAAGATCCACTAGCGGGAGTATTCGAGCAGTACTTC. Amino acids: CASSQDPLAGVFEQYF.

V and J are TRBV11-2 and TRBJ1-3; D unclear. CDR1 is SGHAT, CDR2 FQNNGV, per germline. The CDR3 covers 14 residues. The germline V and J ends were trimmed by 5 bases and 9 bases, with 17 bases remaining between them. CDR3 protein: CASSPRYVVGTIYF. Written as DNA, the CDR3 is TGTGCCAGCAGCCCTCGCTACGTTGTCGGCACCATATATTTT.

The V gene is TRBV5-1, the J gene TRBJ1-6, with D tentatively TRBD1 (6 bases). This CDR3 has 15 amino acids. Germline lookup yields CDR1 SGHRS and CDR2 YFSETQ. Trimming shortened V by 1 base and J by 3 bases, and 8 bases separated the two germline ends. This chain's CDR3 is CASSLRGSYNSPLHF. The CDR3 nucleotides are TGCGCCAGCAGCTTGAGGGGGAGCTATAATTCACCCCTCCACTTT.

This sequence joins TRBV6-1 and TRBJ2-5; weak D call: TRBD1 (7 bases). The germline V gene has CDR1 MNHNS and CDR2 SASEGT. Trimming removed 0 bases from V and 4 bases from J, with 15 bases in between. The CDR3 sequence is 16 residues long. The CDR3 region is CASSEAEGAGSETQYF. The CDR3, as DNA: TGTGCCAGCAGTGAAGCGGAGGGGGCAGGGTCAGAGACCCAGTACTTC.